This T cell receptor (beta chain) was identified during a study of T cell responses to AZD1222 COVID-19 vaccine. Profiled with immunoSEQ multiplex PCR; TCRdb holds only in-frame clones, not every one. The sample records approximately 140,000 clones, more than 75% being singletons. This CDR3 contains 16 residues. The J segment lost 10 bases and the V segment lost 3 bases, leaving 12 bases of the junction unmatched. The material was peripheral blood, obtained on day 0 of MenACWY control vaccination. The V and J genes are TRBV23-1 and TRBJ1-6; TRBD1 agrees at 7 bases. TRBV23-1 falls under the ORF class, with uncertain function. This TCR was recovered from an adult in good health. The CDR3 is CASSQLRTGDWSPLHF. The CDR3, as DNA: TGCGCCAGCAGTCAGCTCCGCACAGGGGACTGGTCACCCCTCCACTTT.